The sample holds many counts of the clone carrying this TCR beta chain. This entry comes from a study of CD8 T cells in ankylosing spondylitis. TCRdb itself ran the 5' RACE reads through MiXCR, one entry per CDR3 protein. The table includes 310,000 or so distinct CDR3 sequences, 15% to 20% detected once. The sequenced material came from blood, either unsorted or a sorted T cell fraction (not recorded which). This TCR derives from a male donor with ankylosing spondylitis or in good health (not recorded which).

CDR3 bases: TGCAGCGTTGAAGAATCGGGGCACACAGATACGCAGTATTTT. It encodes CSVEESGHTDTQYF. V is TRBV29-1 and J is TRBJ2-3, with D possibly being TRBD1 or TRBD2 (5 bases each). The CDR3 contains 14 residues. The V gene's germline CDR1 is SQVTM and CDR2 ANQGSEA. The V gene lost 0 bases and the J gene lost 2 bases, with 9 bases spanning the gap.